This T cell receptor beta chain originates from a study of T cells in localized non-small cell lung cancer. Broader study findings: Adjacent uninvolved lung had the highest clonality, suggesting focused antigen responses.

As for this clone: The antigen is not known.

With V trimmed by 0 bases and J by 4 bases, 4 bases remained unmatched. The length of the CDR3 is 17 residues. In germline, CDR1 is SGDLS, CDR2 YYNGEE. TCRdb keeps only in-frame clones here, not all; method: immunoSEQ multiplex PCR. Of under 35,000 clones listed, 92% are singletons. The chain links TRBV9 to TRBJ2-5; 15 nucleotides agree with TRBD2. The clonotype originates from a female donor of 60 years or more with stage I lung adenocarcinoma. The sample was peripheral blood, taken before any cancer treatment. The CDR3 coding sequence is TGTGCCAGCAGCGTAGGGACTAGCGGGGGGGCTGCAGAGACCCAGTACTTC. Its protein is CASSVGTSGGAAETQYF. The full variable domain, rest sourced from reference TRBV9 and TRBJ2-5, is DSGVTQTPKHLITATGQRVTLRCSPRSGDLSVYWYQQSLDQGLQFLIQYYNGEERAKGNILERFSAQQFPDLHSELNLSSLELGDSALYFCASSVGTSGGAAETQYFGPGTRLLVL.